Listed here are 28 T cell receptor beta chains from one sample, sequenced in a study of control samples from healthy donors and cancer patients. Sequenced by immunoSEQ multiplex PCR; TCRdb stores in-frame clones only, minus some. The profile shows 80,000 or so clones, around 95% of them singletons. The sequenced sample was blood. The receptors were sampled from a woman aged 40 to 50 in good health.

The V and J genes are TRBV4-3 and TRBJ1-6; no clear D. The CDR3 runs to 10 residues. CDR1 and CDR2 (germline): LGHNA, YSLEER. Between the trimmed V and J ends, which lost 0 bases and 14 bases, there was a span of 2 bases. The CDR3 loop reads CASSQEALHF. In DNA form, the CDR3 reads TGCGCCAGCAGCCAAGAGGCCCTCCACTTT.

This rearrangement joins TRBV15 to TRBJ2-5; 10 bases line up with TRBD2. V lost 6 bases to trimming and J lost 1 base; unmatched junction nucleotides: 5. The CDR3 consists of 15 residues. From germline, CDR1 is LNHNV and CDR2 YYDKDF (reference sequence). CDR3 coding DNA: TGTGCCACCAGACTAGCGGGGCAACGCCAAGAGACCCAGTACTTC. This gives the protein CATRLAGQRQETQYF.

The chain carries TRBV4-2 and TRBJ1-4, with D tentatively TRBD1 (5 bases). The germline CDR1 and CDR2 sequences are LGHNA and YNFKEQ. V lost 4 bases and J 4 bases, leaving 10 bases between the germline ends. The CDR3 is 14 amino acids. The chain's CDR3 is CASSPAGLNEKLFF. The CDR3 DNA follows: TGTGCCAGCAGCCCGGCAGGGCTTAATGAAAAACTGTTTTTT.

J is TRBJ1-2 and V is TRBV29-1; 10 bases match TRBD1. V dropped 6 bases and J dropped 7; count of bases not matched to a gene: 8. This CDR3 is built from 13 residues. From germline, CDR1 is SQVTM and CDR2 ANQGSEA. For the CDR3, the DNA is TGCAGCGTGAGGACAGGGGGGATTACTGGCTACACCTTC. Translated, it gives CSVRTGGITGYTF.

This chain links TRBV7-8 with TRBJ2-5; tentatively, D is TRBD2 (6 bases). Germline CDR1 is SGHVS and CDR2 is FQNEAQ. The V end lost 0 bases, the J end lost 2 bases, and 13 bases lay between the germline ends. CDR3 length: 16 amino acids. In nucleotides, the CDR3 is TGTGCCAGCAGCTTAGCGCGGGTCGGGGGACAAGAGACCCAGTACTTC. This encodes CASSLARVGGQETQYF.

The chain employs TRBV7-9 and TRBJ1-1; D may be TRBD1 (6 bases). Trimming shortened V by 8 bases and J by 1 base, and 14 bases separated the two germline ends. Germline V lookup: CDR1 SEHNR, CDR2 FQNEAQ (reference sequence). The CDR3 extends over 14 amino acids. This CDR3 is CASGGGRRNTEAFF. DNA for the CDR3: TGTGCCAGCGGAGGGGGGCGGCGGAACACTGAAGCTTTCTTT.

Details on this clone: At one end, the junction sequence differs from germline, possibly due to a read error. The V call is TRBV18, the J call TRBJ1-5; D remains unclear. Germline V lookup: CDR1 KGHSH, CDR2 LQKENI. The CDR3 sequence is 15 residues long. CDR3 sequence: CASPPSAYSNQPQHF. The CDR3, as DNA: TGTGCCAGCCCACCATCGGCCTATAGCAATCAGCCCCAGCATTTT. The full variable domain, its missing parts supplied by reference TRBV18 and TRBJ1-5, is NAGVMQNPRHLVRRRGQEARLRCSPMKGHSHVYWYRQLPEEGLKFMVYLQKENIIDESGMPKERFSAEFPKEGPSILRIQQVVRGDSAAYFCASPPSAYSNQPQHFGDGTRLSIL.

The gene calls are TRBV25-1 and TRBJ1-2; maybe TRBD1 (6 bases). V shed 6 bases and J shed 3 bases, with 11 bases lying between them. This CDR3 spans 13 amino acids. Germline V gene lookup returns CDR1 MGHDK and CDR2 SYGVNS. The CDR3 DNA is TGTGCCAGCAGCTTCGGGGGGCACTATGGCTACACCTTC. It encodes CASSFGGHYGYTF.

This clone is a singleton in its sample. The rearrangement uses TRBV5-1 and TRBJ2-1; 10 nucleotides agree with TRBD2. The CDR3 has 15 amino acids. Germline CDR1 reads SGHRS; CDR2 reads YFSETQ. V lost 2 bases to trimming and J lost 4 bases; unmatched junction nucleotides: 3. The DNA of the CDR3 is TGCGCCAGCAGCTTAGCGGGAGGGACTTACAATGAGCAGTTCTTC. Translated: CASSLAGGTYNEQFF. The variable domain in full, with the rest retrieved from reference TRBV5-1 and TRBJ2-1, is KAGVTQTPRYLIKTRGQQVTLSCSPISGHRSVSWYQQTPGQGLQFLFEYFSETQRNKGNFPGRFSGRQFSNSRSEMNVSTLELGDSALYLCASSLAGGTYNEQFFGPGTRLTVL.

The rearrangement joins TRBV6-4 to TRBJ1-1, with D possibly being TRBD1 (5 bases). Trimming removed 3 bases at V and 7 bases at J, with 9 bases between. This CDR3 has 12 residues. The germline gives CDR1 MRHNA, CDR2 SNTAGT. CDR3 sequence (DNA): TGTGCCAGCAGTGATGGGGGGAGTGAAGCTTTCTTT. Translation: CASSDGGSEAFF.

V is TRBV3-1 (or the pseudogene TRBV3-2) and J is TRBJ1-1; unclear D gene. Germline lookup yields CDR1 LGHDT and CDR2 YNNKEL (reference sequence). The V and J ends lost 0 bases and 1 base respectively, with 12 bases between them. This CDR3 comprises 16 residues. In DNA form, the CDR3 reads TGTGCCAGCAGCCAAGAAGGTAGCGTGGAGAACACTGAAGCTTTCTTT. Its translation is CASSQEGSVENTEAFF.

This chain joins TRBV19 and TRBJ1-3, with D tentatively TRBD1 (5 bases). Germline CDR1 reads LNHDA; CDR2 reads SQIVND (reference sequence). The CDR3 consists of 14 residues. V was shortened by 2 bases and J by 4 bases, with 9 bases between the two germline ends. The CDR3 coding sequence is TGTGCCAGTAGTATAAGGGGACGCGGAAACACCATATATTTT. Translation gives CASSIRGRGNTIYF.

CDR3 sequence reads: CASSRDIAVYSYEQYF. The CDR3 DNA sequence: TGTGCCAGCAGCCGGGATATAGCGGTTTACTCCTACGAGCAGTACTTC. The J gene is TRBJ2-7, the V gene TRBV7-9, with D possibly TRBD2 on 6 matching bases. CDR3 length: 16 amino acids. Trimming stripped 5 bases from V and 0 bases from J, with 17 bases between. Germline assignment: CDR1 SEHNR and CDR2 FQNEAQ (reference sequence).

The rearrangement links TRBV28 to TRBJ1-4, with a tentative D call TRBD1 (5 bases). Germline V gives CDR1 MDHEN, CDR2 SYDVKM. Trimming stripped 8 bases from V and 4 bases from J, with 14 bases between. The CDR3 runs to 14 residues. Written as DNA, the CDR3 is TGTGCCAGCCGGATTCCAGGGAATAATGAAAAACTGTTTTTT. Its protein is CASRIPGNNEKLFF.

CDR3 sequence reads: CASSQDSGAGNTIYF. CDR3 DNA sequence: TGTGCCAGCAGCCAAGATTCTGGGGCTGGAAACACCATATATTTT. This chain uses TRBV3-1 (or the pseudogene TRBV3-2) with TRBJ1-3; D is undetermined. Germline V lookup: CDR1 LGHDT, CDR2 YNNKEL (reference sequence). Trimming shortened V by 0 bases and J by 2 bases, and 8 bases separated the two germline ends. The CDR3 has 15 residues.

This clone occurred once. The chain links TRBV9 to TRBJ2-1; 8 nucleotides match TRBD2. From germline, CDR1 is SGDLS and CDR2 YYNGEE. The CDR3 has 15 residues. With V trimmed by 1 base and J by 6 bases, 6 bases remained unmatched. In DNA, the CDR3 is TGTGCCAGCAGCGTAAGGGAAGCGGGGGTCAATGAGCAGTTCTTC. Translated: CASSVREAGVNEQFF.

The CDR3: CASSPSGGRYEQYF. In DNA form, the CDR3 reads TGTGCCAGCTCACCTTCCGGGGGGCGATACGAGCAGTACTTC. The chain links TRBV18 to TRBJ2-7, with TRBD2 as a possible D gene (7 bases). This CDR3 region has 14 residues. Trimming left V 3 bases short and J 4 bases short, with 13 bases between. Germline lookup yields CDR1 KGHSH and CDR2 LQKENI.

V is TRBV9 and J is TRBJ2-5, with 10 bases lining up with TRBD2. Germline CDR1 SGDLS, CDR2 YYNGEE. The CDR3 is 14 residues long. V lost 3 bases to trimming and J lost 5 bases; unmatched junction nucleotides: 4. The CDR3 region is CASSAPAGGETQYF. DNA of the CDR3: TGTGCCAGCAGCGCCCCAGCGGGGGGGGAGACCCAGTACTTC.

About this clone: Other DNA sequences of this sample code for an identical CDR3. This rearrangement joins TRBV5-1 to TRBJ2-7, with 9 bases aligning to TRBD1. V lost 0 bases and J lost 1; bases outside the gene matches: 5. The germline V gene has CDR1 SGHRS and CDR2 YFSETQ. This CDR3 is built from 16 residues. The CDR3 spells CASSLASGTGSYEQYF. The CDR3, as DNA: TGCGCCAGCAGCTTGGCGTCGGGGACAGGGTCCTACGAGCAGTACTTC.

The chain links TRBV29-1 to TRBJ2-7; 7 bases align to TRBD1. With V trimmed by 4 bases and J by 0 bases, 6 bases remained unmatched. This CDR3 contains 14 residues. Germline CDR1 SQVTM, CDR2 ANQGSEA. The CDR3 region has the DNA TGCAGCGTTGTACCGGGACAGCGCTCCTACGAGCAGTACTTC. Its protein is CSVVPGQRSYEQYF.

The chain recombines TRBV2 with TRBJ1-2; D is perhaps TRBD1 (5 bases). The germline gives CDR1 SNHLY, CDR2 FYNNEI. V was clipped by 8 bases and J by 0 bases, with 10 bases between them. The CDR3 runs 13 residues. CDR3 residues: CASGDGPNYGYTF. CDR3 nucleotide sequence: TGTGCCAGCGGGGACGGACCTAACTATGGCTACACCTTC.

The chain couples TRBV7-8 to TRBJ1-1, with TRBD1 matching over 7 bases. V lost 5 bases and J lost 0; bases outside the gene matches: 12. This CDR3 region has 17 residues. From germline, CDR1 is SGHVS and CDR2 FQNEAQ. The CDR3 sequence is CASSAPPGQPLNTEAFF. The CDR3 region has the DNA TGTGCCAGCAGCGCCCCCCCGGGACAGCCGTTGAACACTGAAGCTTTCTTT.

The V gene is TRBV27, the J gene TRBJ1-5, with D perhaps TRBD1 (6 bases). Per germline, CDR1 MNHEY and CDR2 SMNVEV (reference sequence). There are 16 residues in the CDR3. V was pared by 2 bases and J by 0 bases, with 11 bases between. The CDR3 sequence: CASSLTRGLSNQPQHF. CDR3 sequence (DNA): TGTGCCAGCAGTTTAACCAGGGGCCTTAGCAATCAGCCCCAGCATTTT.

The chain joins TRBV19 to TRBJ1-3; TRBD1 matches 10 bases. The germline V gene encodes CDR1 LNHDA and CDR2 SQIVND (reference sequence). V was clipped by 5 bases and J by 0 bases; unmatched bases: 7. The CDR3 contains 17 residues. CDR3 sequence: CASSAQGQGGSGNTIYF. In nucleotides, the CDR3 is TGTGCCAGTAGTGCGCAAGGACAGGGGGGCTCTGGAAACACCATATATTTT.

This sequence joins TRBV7-2 and TRBJ1-3; perhaps TRBD1 as D (6 bases). Germline V gene lookup returns CDR1 SGHTA and CDR2 FQGNSA. The V end lost 5 bases, the J end lost 0 bases, and 14 bases lay between the germline ends. This CDR3 spans 16 amino acids. CDR3 residues: CASSPRRGASGNTIYF. CDR3 bases: TGTGCCAGCAGCCCACGCAGGGGTGCCTCTGGAAACACCATATATTTT. The entire variable domain, with the rest obtained from reference TRBV7-2 and TRBJ1-3, is as follows: GAGVSQSPSNKVTEKGKDVELRCDPISGHTALYWYRQSLGQGLEFLIYFQGNSAPDKSGLPSDRFSAERTGGSVSTLTIQRTQQEDSAVYLCASSPRRGASGNTIYFGEGSWLTVV.

The gene calls are TRBV27 and TRBJ1-2; D unresolved. V was trimmed by 5 bases and J by 0 bases, leaving 7 bases between them. Germline CDR1 reads MNHEY; CDR2 reads SMNVEV (reference sequence). This CDR3 has 13 residues. Here the CDR3 reads CASSPRTNYGYTF. The CDR3 DNA follows: TGTGCCAGCAGTCCCCGTACTAACTATGGCTACACCTTC.

The gene calls are TRBV7-2 and TRBJ2-3; D remains unclear. The germline CDR1 and CDR2 sequences are SGHTA and FQGNSA. This CDR3 has 15 amino acids. V was cut by 2 bases and J by 0 bases, with 9 bases left in between. The CDR3 DNA follows: TGTGCCAGCAGCTTAAACAGTTTAAGCACAGATACGCAGTATTTT. Amino acids: CASSLNSLSTDTQYF.

The V gene is TRBV15, the J gene TRBJ1-1; 7 bases fit TRBD1. Unmatched junction bases numbered 9, after V lost 5 bases and J lost 3 bases. CDR1 and CDR2 (germline): LNHNV, YYDKDF (reference sequence). This CDR3 has 15 amino acids. The CDR3 nucleotides read TGTGCCACCAGCCCTCAGGGGACAGTCGACACTGAAGCTTTCTTT. Protein: CATSPQGTVDTEAFF. The full variable domain, in which reference TRBV15 and TRBJ1-1 provide the parts outside the CDR3, is DAMVIQNPRYQVTQFGKPVTLSCSQTLNHNVMYWYQQKSSQAPKLLFHYYDKDFNNEADTPDNFQSRRPNTSFCFLDIRSPGLGDTAMYLCATSPQGTVDTEAFFGQGTRLTVV.